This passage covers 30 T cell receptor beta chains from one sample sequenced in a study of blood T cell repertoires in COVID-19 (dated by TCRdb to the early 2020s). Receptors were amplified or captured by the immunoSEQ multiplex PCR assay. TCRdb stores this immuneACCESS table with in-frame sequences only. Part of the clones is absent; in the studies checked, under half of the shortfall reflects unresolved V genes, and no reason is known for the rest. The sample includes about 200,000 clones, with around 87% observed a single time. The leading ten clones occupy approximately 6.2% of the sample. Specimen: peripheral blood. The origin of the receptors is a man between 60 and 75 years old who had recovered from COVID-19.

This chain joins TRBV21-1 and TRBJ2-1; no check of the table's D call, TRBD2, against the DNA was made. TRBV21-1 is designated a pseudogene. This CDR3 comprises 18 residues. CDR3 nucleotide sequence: TGTGCCAGCAGCGTAGTAGCGGGAGGGCCTCCCAAATACAATGAGCAGTTCTTC. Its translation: CASSVVAGGPPKYNEQFF.

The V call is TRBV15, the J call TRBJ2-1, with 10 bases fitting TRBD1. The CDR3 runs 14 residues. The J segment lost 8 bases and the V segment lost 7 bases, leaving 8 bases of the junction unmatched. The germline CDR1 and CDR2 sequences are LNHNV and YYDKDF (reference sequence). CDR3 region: CATNRDRGGYEQFF. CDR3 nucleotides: TGTGCCACCAACCGGGACAGGGGAGGGTATGAGCAGTTCTTC.

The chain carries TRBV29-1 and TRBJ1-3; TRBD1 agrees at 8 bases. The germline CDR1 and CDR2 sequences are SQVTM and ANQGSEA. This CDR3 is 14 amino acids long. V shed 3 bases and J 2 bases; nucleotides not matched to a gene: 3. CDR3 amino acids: CSVEDRVAGNTIYF. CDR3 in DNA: TGCAGCGTTGAGGACAGGGTTGCTGGAAACACCATATATTTT.

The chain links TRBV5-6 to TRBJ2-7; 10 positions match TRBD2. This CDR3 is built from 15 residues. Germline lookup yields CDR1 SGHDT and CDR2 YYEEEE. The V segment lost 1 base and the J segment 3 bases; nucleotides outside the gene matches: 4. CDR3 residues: CASSLSASGSYEQYF. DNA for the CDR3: TGTGCCAGCAGCTTGTCGGCTAGCGGGAGCTACGAGCAGTACTTC. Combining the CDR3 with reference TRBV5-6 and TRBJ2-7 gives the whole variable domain DAGVTQSPTHLIKTRGQQVTLRCSPKSGHDTVSWYQQALGQGPQFIFQYYEEEERQRGNFPDRFSGHQFPNYSSELNVNALLLGDSALYLCASSLSASGSYEQYFGPGTRLTVT.

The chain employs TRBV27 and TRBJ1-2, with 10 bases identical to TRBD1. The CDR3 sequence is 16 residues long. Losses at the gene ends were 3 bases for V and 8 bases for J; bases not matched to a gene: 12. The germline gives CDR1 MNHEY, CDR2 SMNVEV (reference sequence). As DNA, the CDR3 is TGTGCCAGCAGTTTCGCGGGTAGACAGGGGGCTTACGGCTACACCTTC. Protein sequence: CASSFAGRQGAYGYTF.

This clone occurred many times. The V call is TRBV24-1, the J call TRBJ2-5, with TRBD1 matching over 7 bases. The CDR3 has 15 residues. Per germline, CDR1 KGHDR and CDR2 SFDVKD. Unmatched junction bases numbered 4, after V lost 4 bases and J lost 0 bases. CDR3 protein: CATSDPDRYQETQYF. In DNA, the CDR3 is TGTGCCACCAGTGACCCGGACAGGTACCAAGAGACCCAGTACTTC.

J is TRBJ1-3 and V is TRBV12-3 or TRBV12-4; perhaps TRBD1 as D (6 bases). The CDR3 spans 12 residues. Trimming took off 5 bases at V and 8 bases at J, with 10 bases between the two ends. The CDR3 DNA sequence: TGTGCCAGCAGTGTACAGGGAGACACCATATATTTT. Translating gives CASSVQGDTIYF.

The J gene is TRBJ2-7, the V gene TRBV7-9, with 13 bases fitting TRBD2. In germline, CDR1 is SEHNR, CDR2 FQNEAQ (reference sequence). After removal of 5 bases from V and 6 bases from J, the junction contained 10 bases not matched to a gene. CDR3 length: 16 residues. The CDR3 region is CASSPRGLAGSREQYF. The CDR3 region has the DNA TGTGCCAGCAGCCCGCGGGGACTAGCGGGATCGCGCGAGCAGTACTTC.

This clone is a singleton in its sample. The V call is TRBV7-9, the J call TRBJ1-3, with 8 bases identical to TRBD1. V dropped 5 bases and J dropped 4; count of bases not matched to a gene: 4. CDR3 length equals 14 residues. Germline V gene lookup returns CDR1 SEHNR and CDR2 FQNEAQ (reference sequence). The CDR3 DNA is TGTGCCAGCAGCCGAGACAGGGGAGGAAACACCATATATTTT. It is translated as CASSRDRGGNTIYF.

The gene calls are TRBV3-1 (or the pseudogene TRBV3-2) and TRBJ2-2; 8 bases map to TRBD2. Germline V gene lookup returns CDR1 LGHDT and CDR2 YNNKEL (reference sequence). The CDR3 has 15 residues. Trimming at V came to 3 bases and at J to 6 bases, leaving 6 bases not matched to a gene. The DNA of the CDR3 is TGTGCCAGCAGCCACGGCGGGGGGAGGGCCGGGGAGCTGTTTTTT. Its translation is CASSHGGGRAGELFF.

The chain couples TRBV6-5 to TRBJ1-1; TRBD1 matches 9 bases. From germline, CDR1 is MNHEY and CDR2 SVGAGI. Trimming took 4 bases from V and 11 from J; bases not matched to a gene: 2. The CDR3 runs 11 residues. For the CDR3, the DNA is TGTGCCAGCAGTTTACAGGGGGCCGCTTTCTTT. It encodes CASSLQGAAFF.

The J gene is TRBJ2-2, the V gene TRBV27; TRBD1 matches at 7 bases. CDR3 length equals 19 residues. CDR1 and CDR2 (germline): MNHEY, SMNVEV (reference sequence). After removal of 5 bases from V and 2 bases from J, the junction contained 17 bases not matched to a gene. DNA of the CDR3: TGTGCCAGCAGTAATCCAGGGGGTGGCTCGAGTCGAAACACCGGGGAGCTGTTTTTT. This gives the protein CASSNPGGGSSRNTGELFF.

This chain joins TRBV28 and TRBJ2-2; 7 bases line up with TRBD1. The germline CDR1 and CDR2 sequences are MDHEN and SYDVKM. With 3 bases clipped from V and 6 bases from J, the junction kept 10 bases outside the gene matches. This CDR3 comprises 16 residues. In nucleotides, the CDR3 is TGTGCCAGCAGTTTCGCGACGACAGGGCGATCCGGGGAGCTGTTTTTT. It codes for CASSFATTGRSGELFF.

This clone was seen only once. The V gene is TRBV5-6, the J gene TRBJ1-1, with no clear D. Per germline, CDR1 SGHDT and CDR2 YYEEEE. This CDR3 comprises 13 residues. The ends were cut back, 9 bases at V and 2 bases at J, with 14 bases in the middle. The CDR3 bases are TGTGCCACCCGGCGGGTGGGCAACACTGAAGCTTTCTTT. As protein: CATRRVGNTEAFF.

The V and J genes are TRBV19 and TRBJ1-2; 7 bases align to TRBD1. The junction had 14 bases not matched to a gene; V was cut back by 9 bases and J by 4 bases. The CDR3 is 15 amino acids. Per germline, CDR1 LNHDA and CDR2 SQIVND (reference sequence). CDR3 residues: CASLRPPGQLYGYTF. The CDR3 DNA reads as TGTGCCAGCCTAAGGCCTCCGGGACAGCTCTATGGCTACACCTTC.

Here the CDR3 reads CASSLEYGRSYGYTF. CDR3 in DNA: TGTGCCAGCAGCTTGGAGTACGGCAGGTCGTATGGCTACACCTTC. J is TRBJ1-2 and V is TRBV5-5; D remains unclear. V lost 0 bases to trimming and J lost 5 bases, with 14 bases between them. Germline V gene data show CDR1 as SGHKS and CDR2 as YYEKEE (reference sequence). The CDR3 extends over 15 amino acids.

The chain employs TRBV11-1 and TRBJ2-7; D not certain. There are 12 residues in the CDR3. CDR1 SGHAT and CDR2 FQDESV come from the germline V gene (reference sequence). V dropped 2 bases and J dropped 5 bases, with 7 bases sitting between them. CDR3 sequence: CASSLLTHEQYF. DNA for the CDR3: TGTGCCAGCAGCTTACTGACTCACGAGCAGTACTTC.

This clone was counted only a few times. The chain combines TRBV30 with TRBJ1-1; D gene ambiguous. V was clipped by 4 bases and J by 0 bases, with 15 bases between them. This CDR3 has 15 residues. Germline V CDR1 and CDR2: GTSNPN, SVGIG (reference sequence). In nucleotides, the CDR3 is TGTGCCTGGACCTCCGACTTATTCATGAACACTGAAGCTTTCTTT. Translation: CAWTSDLFMNTEAFF.

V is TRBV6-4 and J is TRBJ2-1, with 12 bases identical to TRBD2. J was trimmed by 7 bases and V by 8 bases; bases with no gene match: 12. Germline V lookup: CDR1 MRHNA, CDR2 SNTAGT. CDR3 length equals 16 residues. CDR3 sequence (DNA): TGTGCCAGCTCTGAAATCGGACTAGCGGGGAGGAATGAGCAGTTCTTC. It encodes CASSEIGLAGRNEQFF.

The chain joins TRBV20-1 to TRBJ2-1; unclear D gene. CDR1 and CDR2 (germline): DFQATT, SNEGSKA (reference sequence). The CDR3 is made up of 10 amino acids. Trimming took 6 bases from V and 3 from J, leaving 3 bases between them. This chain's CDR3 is CSASYNEQFF. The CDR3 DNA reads TGCAGTGCCAGCTACAATGAGCAGTTCTTC.

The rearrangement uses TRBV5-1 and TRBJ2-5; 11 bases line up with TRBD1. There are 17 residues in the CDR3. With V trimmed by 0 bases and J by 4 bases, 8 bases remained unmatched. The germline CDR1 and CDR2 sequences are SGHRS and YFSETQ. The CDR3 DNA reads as TGCGCCAGCAGCTTGGCCTCGGGACAGGGGGTCAGAGAGACCCAGTACTTC. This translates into CASSLASGQGVRETQYF.

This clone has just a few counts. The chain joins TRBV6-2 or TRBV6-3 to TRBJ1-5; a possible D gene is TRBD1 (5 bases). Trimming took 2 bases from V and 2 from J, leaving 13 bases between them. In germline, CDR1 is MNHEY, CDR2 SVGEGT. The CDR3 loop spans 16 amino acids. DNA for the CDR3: TGTGCCAGCAGTTACGACGGCAGGGTTGGCAATCAGCCCCAGCATTTT. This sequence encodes CASSYDGRVGNQPQHF.

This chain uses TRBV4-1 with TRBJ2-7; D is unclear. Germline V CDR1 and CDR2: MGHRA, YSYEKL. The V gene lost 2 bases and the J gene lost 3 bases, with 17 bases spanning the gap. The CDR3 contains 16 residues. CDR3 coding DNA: TGCGCCAGCAGCCAATCGTCGACAAACGGAATCTACGAGCAGTACTTC. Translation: CASSQSSTNGIYEQYF.

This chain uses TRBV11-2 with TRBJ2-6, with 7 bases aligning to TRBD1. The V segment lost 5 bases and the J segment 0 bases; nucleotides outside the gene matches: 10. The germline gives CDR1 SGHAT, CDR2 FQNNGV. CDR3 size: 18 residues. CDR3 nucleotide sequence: TGTGCCAGCAGCCCAAGGACAGGCGGGCCCTCTGGGGCCAACGTCCTGACTTTC. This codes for CASSPRTGGPSGANVLTF.

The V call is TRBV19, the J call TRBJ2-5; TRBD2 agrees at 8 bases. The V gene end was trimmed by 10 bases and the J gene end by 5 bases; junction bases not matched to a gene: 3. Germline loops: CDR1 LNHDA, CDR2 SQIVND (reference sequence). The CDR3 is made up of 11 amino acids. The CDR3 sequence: CAISSGETQYF. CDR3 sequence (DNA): TGTGCCATCTCTAGCGGGGAGACCCAGTACTTC. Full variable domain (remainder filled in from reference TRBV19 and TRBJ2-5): DGGITQSPKYLFRKEGQNVTLSCEQNLNHDAMYWYRQDPGQGLRLIYYSQIVNDFQKGDIAEGYSVSREKKESFPLTVTSAQKNPTAFYLCAISSGETQYFGPGTRLLVL.

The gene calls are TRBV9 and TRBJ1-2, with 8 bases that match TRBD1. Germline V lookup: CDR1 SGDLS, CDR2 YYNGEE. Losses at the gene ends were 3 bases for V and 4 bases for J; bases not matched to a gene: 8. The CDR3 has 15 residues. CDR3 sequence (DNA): TGTGCCAGCAGCGGTGACAGGGGTTCGGGCTATGGCTACACCTTC. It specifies CASSGDRGSGYGYTF.

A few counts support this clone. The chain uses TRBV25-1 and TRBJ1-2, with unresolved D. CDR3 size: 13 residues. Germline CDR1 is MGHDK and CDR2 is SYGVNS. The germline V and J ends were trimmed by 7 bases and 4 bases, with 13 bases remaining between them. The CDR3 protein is CASTAGSFYGYTF. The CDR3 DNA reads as TGTGCCAGCACGGCGGGGAGTTTCTATGGCTACACCTTC.

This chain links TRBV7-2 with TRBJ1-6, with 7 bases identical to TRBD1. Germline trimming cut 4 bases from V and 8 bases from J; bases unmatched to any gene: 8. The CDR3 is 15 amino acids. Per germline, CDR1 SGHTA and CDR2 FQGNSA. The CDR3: CASSSRQGGDSPLHF. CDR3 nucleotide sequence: TGTGCCAGCAGCTCCCGACAGGGCGGCGATTCACCCCTCCACTTT. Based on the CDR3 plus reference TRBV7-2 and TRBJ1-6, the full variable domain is GAGVSQSPSNKVTEKGKDVELRCDPISGHTALYWYRQSLGQGLEFLIYFQGNSAPDKSGLPSDRFSAERTGGSVSTLTIQRTQQEDSAVYLCASSSRQGGDSPLHFGNGTRLTVT.

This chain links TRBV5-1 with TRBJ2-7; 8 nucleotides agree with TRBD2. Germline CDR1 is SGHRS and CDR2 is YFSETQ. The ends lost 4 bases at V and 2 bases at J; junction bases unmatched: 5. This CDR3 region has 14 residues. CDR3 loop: CASSRLAQPYEQYF. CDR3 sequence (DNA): TGCGCCAGCAGCAGACTAGCGCAGCCCTACGAGCAGTACTTC.

Here the CDR3 reads CASSILGGAATFF. DNA for the CDR3: TGTGCCAGTAGTATCCTTGGAGGGGCGGCCACTTTCTTT. The chain recombines TRBV19 with TRBJ1-1; weak D call: TRBD1 (5 bases). The V gene lost 3 bases and the J gene lost 12 bases, with 17 bases spanning the gap. Germline V CDR1 and CDR2: LNHDA, SQIVND (reference sequence). The CDR3 loop spans 13 amino acids.